The entry below describes one T cell receptor beta chain. The record originates from a study of blood T cell repertoires in COVID-19. CDR3 size: 15 residues. Germline V gene sequence: CDR1 SGHRS, CDR2 YFSETQ. The V and J ends lost 2 bases and 6 bases, in that order; junction bases with no gene match: 8. TCRdb's copy holds only in-frame clones and misses some; the assay was immunoSEQ multiplex PCR. Of about 370,000 clones listed, 80% to 90% were seen once; the top ten hold around 1%. Sequencing was performed on PBMCs or T cells enriched from blood (not recorded which). The clonotype comes from a man younger than 35 who had recovered from COVID-19. The chain combines TRBV5-1 with TRBJ1-2; TRBD1 agrees at 9 bases. The CDR3 loop reads CASSFGDRARNGYTF. The CDR3 DNA reads TGCGCCAGCAGCTTCGGGGACAGGGCAAGGAATGGCTACACCTTC.